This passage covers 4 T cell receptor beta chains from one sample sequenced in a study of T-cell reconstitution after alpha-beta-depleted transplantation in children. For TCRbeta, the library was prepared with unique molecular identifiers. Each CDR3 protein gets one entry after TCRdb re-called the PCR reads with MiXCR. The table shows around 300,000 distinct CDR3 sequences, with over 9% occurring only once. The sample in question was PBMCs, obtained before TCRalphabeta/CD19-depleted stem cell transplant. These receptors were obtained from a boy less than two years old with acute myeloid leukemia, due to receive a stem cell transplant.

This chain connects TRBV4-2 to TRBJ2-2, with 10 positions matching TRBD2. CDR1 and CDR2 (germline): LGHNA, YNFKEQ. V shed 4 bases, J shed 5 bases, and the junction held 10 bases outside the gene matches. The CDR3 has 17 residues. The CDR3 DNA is TGTGCCAGCAGCCCCCTGATAGCGGGAGGAGATACCGGGGAGCTGTTTTTT. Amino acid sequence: CASSPLIAGGDTGELFF.

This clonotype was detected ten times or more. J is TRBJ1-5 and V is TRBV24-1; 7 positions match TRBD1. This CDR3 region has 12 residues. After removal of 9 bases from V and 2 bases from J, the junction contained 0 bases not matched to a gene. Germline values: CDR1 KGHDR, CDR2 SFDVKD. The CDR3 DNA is TGTGCCACCGGACAGGGCAATCAGCCCCAGCATTTT. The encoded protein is CATGQGNQPQHF.

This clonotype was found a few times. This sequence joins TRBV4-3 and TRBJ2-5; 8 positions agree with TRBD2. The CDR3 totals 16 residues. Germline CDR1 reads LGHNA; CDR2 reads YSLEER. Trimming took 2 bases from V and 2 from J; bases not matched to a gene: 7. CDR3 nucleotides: TGCGCCAGCAGCCAAACCAGCGGGAGAGGACAAGAGACCCAGTACTTC. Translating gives CASSQTSGRGQETQYF.

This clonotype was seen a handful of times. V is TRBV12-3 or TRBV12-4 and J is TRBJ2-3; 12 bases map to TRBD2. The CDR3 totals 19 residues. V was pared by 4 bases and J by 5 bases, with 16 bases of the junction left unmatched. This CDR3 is CASSSLRTSLAGGKDTQYF. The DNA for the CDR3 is TGTGCCAGCAGTTCCCTTCGGACCTCTCTAGCGGGAGGGAAAGATACGCAGTATTTT.